The TCR beta chain described here comes from a study of human T cells and chemical hapten exposure. Study-wide background: Minor pooled library volume differences mainly drove per-sample TCR yield variation. Study-wide findings and caveats: The number of TCRs over 1 in 1000 frequency stayed unchanged after DPC. Counts of TCRs expanded at PT1 correlated positively with patch test score.

TCRdb fed the RACE reads into MiXCR, producing one record per CDR3 protein. The data contain a few hundred thousand distinct CDR3 sequences, more than 5% of them seen just once; the ten biggest clones take up around 6%. The time point was: patch test 2, 6 weeks after DPC sensitization. Treatment indicated: therapeutic diphenylcyclopropenone sensitization with weekly scalp DPC. Patients had alopecia, were aged 18 to 70, and were not pregnant. In germline, CDR1 is PRHDT, CDR2 FYEKMQ (reference sequence). Losses at the gene ends were 4 bases for V and 7 bases for J; bases not matched to a gene: 11. This CDR3 contains 16 residues. For this clonotype: Its target is not known.

This chain uses TRBV13 with TRBJ2-4; 9 bases are a match to TRBD2. This TCR was sampled from a young woman with alopecia areata. Some clones in this sample may be carry-over from other donors' samples. The sample was whole blood, taken in connection with sensitization to the hapten diphenylcyclopropenone (DPC). CDR3 amino acids: CASSSRGGARDNIQYF. The CDR3 region has the DNA TGTGCCAGCAGCTCACGCGGGGGGGCCAGGGATAACATTCAGTACTTC. The full variable domain, its missing parts supplied by reference TRBV13 and TRBJ2-4, is AAGVIQSPRHLIKEKRETATLKCYPIPRHDTVYWYQQGPGQDPQFLISFYEKMQSDKGSIPDRFSAQQFSDYHSELNMSSLELGDSALYFCASSSRGGARDNIQYFGAGTRLSVL.